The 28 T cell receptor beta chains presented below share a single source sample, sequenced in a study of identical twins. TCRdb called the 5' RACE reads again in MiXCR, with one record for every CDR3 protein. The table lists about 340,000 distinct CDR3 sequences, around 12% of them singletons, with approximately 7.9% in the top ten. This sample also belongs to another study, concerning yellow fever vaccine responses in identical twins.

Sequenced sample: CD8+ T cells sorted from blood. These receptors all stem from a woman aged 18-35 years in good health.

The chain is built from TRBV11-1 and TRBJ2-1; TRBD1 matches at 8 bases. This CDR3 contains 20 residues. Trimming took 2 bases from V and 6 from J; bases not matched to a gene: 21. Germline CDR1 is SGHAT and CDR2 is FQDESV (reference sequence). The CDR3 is CASSLPGTGQTTVVGNEQFF. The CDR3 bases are TGTGCCAGCAGCTTACCCGGGACAGGCCAGACGACCGTCGTTGGCAATGAGCAGTTCTTC.

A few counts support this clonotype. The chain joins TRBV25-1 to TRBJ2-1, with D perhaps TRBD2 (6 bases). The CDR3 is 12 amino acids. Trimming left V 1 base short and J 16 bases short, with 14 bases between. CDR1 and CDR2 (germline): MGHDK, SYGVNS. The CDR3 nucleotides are TGTGCCAGCAGTGAATTGGGGGGAAGCCCTTTCTTC. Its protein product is CASSELGGSPFF.

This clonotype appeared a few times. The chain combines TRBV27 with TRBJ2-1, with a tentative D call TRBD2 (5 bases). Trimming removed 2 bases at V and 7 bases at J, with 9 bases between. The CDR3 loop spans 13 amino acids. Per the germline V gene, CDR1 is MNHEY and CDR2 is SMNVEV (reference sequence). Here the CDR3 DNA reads TGTGCCAGCAGTTTAATGACTACTAATGAGCAGTTCTTC. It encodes CASSLMTTNEQFF.

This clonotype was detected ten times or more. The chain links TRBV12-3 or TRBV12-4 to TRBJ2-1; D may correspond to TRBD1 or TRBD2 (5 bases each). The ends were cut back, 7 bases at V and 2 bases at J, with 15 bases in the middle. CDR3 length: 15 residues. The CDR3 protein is CASNPGTGTYNEQFF. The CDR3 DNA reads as TGTGCCAGCAATCCCGGGACCGGTACCTACAATGAGCAGTTCTTC.

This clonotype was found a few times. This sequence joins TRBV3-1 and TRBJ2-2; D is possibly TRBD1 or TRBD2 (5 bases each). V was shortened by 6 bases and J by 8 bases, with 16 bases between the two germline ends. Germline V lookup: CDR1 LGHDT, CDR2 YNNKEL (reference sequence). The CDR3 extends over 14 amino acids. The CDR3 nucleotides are TGTGCCAGCAGACTGCCGGGACCACGGGGGGAGCTGTTTTTT. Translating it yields CASRLPGPRGELFF. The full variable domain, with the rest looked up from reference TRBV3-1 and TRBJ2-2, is DTAVSQTPKYLVTQMGNDKSIKCEQNLGHDTMYWYKQDSKKFLKIMFSYNNKELIINETVPNRFSPKSPDKAHLNLHINSLELGDSAVYFCASRLPGPRGELFFGEGSRLTVL.

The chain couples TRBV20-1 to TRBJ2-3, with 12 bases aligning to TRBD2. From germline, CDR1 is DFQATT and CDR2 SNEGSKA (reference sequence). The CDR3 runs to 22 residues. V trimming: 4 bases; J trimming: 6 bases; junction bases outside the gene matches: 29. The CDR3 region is CSATPPPPGAGGWTSGMDTQYF. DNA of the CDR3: TGCAGTGCTACGCCCCCTCCACCTGGGGCAGGGGGCTGGACTAGCGGGATGGATACGCAGTATTTT.

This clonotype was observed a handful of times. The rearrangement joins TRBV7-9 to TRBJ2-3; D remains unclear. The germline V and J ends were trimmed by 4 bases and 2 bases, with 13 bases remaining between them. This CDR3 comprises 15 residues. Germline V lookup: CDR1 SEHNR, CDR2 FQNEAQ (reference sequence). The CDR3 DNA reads TGTGCCAGCAGCTCCTCTGGGGAAATCACAGATACGCAGTATTTT. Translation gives CASSSSGEITDTQYF.

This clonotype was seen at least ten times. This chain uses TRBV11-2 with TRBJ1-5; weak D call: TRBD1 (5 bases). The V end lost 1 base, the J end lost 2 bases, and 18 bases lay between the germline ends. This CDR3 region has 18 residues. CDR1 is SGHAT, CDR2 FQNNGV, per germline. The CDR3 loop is CASSLGPQGLSGNQPQHF. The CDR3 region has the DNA TGTGCCAGCAGCTTAGGCCCCCAGGGCCTTTCAGGCAATCAGCCCCAGCATTTT.

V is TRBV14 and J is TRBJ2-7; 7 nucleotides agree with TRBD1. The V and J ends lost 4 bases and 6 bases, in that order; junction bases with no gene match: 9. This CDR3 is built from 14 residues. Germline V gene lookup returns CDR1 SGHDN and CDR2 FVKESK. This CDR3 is CASSPVRGLSEQYF. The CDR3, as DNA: TGTGCCAGCAGCCCTGTAAGGGGGCTCTCCGAGCAGTACTTC.

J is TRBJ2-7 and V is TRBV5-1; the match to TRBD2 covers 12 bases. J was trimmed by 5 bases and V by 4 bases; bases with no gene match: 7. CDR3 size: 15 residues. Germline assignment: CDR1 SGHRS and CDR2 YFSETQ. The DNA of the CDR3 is TGCGCCAGCAGCATAACTAGCGGGAGGCGGAACGAGCAGTACTTC. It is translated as CASSITSGRRNEQYF.

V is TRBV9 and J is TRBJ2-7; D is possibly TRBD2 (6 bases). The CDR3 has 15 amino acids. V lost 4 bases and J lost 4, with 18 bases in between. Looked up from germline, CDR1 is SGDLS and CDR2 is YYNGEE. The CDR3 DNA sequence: TGTGCCAGCAGCCCCGGTGGCGGAGGGGAGTACGAGCAGTACTTC. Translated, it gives CASSPGGGGEYEQYF.

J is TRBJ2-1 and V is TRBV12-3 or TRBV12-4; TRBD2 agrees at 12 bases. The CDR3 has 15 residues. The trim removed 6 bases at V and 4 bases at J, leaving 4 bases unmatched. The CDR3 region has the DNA TGTGCCAGCAGCCGGACTAGCGGGGTATACAATGAGCAGTTCTTC. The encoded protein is CASSRTSGVYNEQFF.

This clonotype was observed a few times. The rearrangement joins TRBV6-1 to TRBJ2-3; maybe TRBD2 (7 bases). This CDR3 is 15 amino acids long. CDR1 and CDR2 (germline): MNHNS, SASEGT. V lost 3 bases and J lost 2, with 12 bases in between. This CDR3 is CASSDLRGATDTQYF. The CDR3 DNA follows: TGTGCCAGCAGTGATTTACGGGGGGCCACAGATACGCAGTATTTT.

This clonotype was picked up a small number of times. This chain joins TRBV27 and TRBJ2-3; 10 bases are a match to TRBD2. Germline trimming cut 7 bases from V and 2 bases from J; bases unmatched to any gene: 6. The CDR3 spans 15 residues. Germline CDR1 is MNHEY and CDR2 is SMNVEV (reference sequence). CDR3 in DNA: TGTGCCAGCATGAGCGGGAGGGCCTTCACAGATACGCAGTATTTT. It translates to CASMSGRAFTDTQYF.

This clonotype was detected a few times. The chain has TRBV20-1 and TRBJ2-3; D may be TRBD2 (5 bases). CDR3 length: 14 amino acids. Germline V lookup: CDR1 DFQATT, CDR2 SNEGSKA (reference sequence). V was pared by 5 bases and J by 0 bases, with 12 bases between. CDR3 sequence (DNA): TGCAGTGCTTCACTACTAGAGAGCACAGATACGCAGTATTTT. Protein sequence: CSASLLESTDTQYF.

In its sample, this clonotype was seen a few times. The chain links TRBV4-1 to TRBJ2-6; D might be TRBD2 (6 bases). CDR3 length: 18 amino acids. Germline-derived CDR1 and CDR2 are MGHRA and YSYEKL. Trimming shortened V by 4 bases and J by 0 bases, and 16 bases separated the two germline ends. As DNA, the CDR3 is TGCGCCAGCAGCCCCACCGGGAGTCCCCCCTCTGGGGCCAACGTCCTGACTTTC. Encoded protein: CASSPTGSPPSGANVLTF.

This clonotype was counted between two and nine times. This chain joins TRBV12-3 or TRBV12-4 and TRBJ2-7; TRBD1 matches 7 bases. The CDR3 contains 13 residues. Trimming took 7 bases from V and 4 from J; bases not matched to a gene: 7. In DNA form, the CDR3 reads TGTGCCAGCACCTCACAGGGGTCTTACGAGCAGTACTTC. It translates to CASTSQGSYEQYF.

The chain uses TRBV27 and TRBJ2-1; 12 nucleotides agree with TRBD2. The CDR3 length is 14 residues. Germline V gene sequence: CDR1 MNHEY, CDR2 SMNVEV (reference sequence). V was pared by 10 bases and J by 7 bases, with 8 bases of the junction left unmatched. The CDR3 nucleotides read TGTGCCACCACCGGGACTAGCGGGTCGAATGAGCAGTTCTTC. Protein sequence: CATTGTSGSNEQFF.

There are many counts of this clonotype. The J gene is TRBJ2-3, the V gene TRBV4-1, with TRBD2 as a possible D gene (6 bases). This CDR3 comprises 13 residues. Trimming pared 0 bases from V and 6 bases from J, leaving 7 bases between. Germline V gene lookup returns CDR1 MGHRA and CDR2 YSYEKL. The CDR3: CASSQDGGDTQYF. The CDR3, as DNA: TGCGCCAGCAGCCAAGATGGAGGGGATACGCAGTATTTT.

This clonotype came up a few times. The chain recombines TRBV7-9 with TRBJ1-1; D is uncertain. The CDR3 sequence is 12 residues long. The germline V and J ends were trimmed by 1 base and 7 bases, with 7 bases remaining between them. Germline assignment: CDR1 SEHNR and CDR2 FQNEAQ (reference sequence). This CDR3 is CASSLVRNEAFF. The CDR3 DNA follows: TGTGCCAGCAGCTTAGTACGGAATGAAGCTTTCTTT.

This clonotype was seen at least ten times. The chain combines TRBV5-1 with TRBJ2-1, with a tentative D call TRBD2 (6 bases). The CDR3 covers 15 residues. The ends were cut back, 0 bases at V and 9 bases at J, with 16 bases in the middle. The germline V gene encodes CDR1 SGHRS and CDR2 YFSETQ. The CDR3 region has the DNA TGCGCCAGCAGCTTGGCGACTAGTAGGTTTGGTGAGCAGTTCTTC. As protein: CASSLATSRFGEQFF.

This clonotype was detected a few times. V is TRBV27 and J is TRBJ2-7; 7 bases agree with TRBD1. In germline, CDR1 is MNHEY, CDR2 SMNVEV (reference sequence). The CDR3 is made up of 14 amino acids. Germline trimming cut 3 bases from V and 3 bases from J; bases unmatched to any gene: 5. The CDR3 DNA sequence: TGTGCCAGCAGTTTTTGGCCAGGGGGCTACGAGCAGTACTTC. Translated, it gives CASSFWPGGYEQYF.

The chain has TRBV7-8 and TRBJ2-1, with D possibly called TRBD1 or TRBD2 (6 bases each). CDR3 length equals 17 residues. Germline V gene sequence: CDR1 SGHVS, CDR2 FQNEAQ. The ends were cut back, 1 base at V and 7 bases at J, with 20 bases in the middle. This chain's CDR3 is CASSLGWGRDVGNEQFF. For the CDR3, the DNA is TGTGCCAGCAGCTTAGGGTGGGGGCGGGACGTAGGGAATGAGCAGTTCTTC.

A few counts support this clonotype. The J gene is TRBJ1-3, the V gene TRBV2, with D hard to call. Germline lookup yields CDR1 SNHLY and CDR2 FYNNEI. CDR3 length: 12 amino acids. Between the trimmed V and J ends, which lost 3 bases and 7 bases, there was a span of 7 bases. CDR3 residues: CASSDWQNTIYF. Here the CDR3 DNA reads TGTGCCAGCAGTGATTGGCAGAACACCATATATTTT.

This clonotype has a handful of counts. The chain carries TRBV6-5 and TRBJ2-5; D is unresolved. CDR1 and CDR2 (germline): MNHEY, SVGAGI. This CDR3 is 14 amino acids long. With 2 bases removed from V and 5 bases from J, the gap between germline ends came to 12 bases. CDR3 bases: TGTGCCAGCAGTTACGGTTCCGTACAGGAGACCCAGTACTTC. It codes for CASSYGSVQETQYF.

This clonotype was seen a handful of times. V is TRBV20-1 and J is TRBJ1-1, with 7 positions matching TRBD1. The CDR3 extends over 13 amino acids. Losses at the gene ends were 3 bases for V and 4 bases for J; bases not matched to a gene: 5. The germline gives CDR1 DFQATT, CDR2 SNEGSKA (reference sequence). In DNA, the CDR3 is TGCAGTGCTAGGCGAGGGGGCGGCACTGAAGCTTTCTTT. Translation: CSARRGGGTEAFF.

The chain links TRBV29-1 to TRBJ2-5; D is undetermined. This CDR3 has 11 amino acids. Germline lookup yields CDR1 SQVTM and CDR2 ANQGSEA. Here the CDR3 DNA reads TGCAAAAGCCCAAGGAAAGAGACCCAGTACTTC. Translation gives CKSPRKETQYF. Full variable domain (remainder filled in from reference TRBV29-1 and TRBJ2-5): SAVISQKPSRDICQRGTSLTIQCQVDSQVTMMFWYRQQPGQSLTLIATANQGSEATYESGFVIDKFPISRPNLTFSTLTVSNMSPEDSSIYLCKSPRKETQYFGPGTRLLVL.

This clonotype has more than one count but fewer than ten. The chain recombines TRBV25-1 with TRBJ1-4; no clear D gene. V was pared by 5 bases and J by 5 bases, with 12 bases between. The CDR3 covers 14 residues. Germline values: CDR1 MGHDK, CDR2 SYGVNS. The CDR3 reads CASSRAPLNEKLFF. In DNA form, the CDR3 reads TGTGCCAGCAGTCGTGCCCCTCTAAATGAAAAACTGTTTTTT.